The 30 T cell receptor beta chains given below trace back to one sample, sequenced in a study of CXCR3-negative and CXCR3-positive naive CD8 T cells. The libraries of TRB cDNA were constructed through 5' RACE using UMI labels. Each CDR3 protein gets one entry in TCRdb, which reprocessed the 5' RACE reads and gives no DNA. The sample totals over 100,000 distinct CDR3 sequences; its top ten clones hold around 0.5%. The sample was naive CXCR3- CD8+ T cells from blood. Subset reported: CD45RO-CCR7+CD27+CD95- naive CD8+ T cells lacking CXCR3 (TNR3-). Receptors originate from a human donor in good health. Some clones in this sample may be carry-over from other donors' samples.

The chain employs TRBV19 and TRBJ2-1; TCRdb proposes TRBD1, but this gene call is untestable without DNA. This CDR3 has 12 residues. Germline loops: CDR1 LNHDA, CDR2 SQIVND (reference sequence). CDR3 region: CASSTGTGEQFF.

The genes are TRBV12-3 or TRBV12-4 and TRBJ1-1. This CDR3 spans 12 amino acids. The CDR3 reads CASSSSGREAFF.

The chain combines TRBV10-2 with TRBJ2-7. Germline V gene sequence: CDR1 WSHSY, CDR2 SAAADI. This CDR3 region has 12 residues. The CDR3 here is CASSPISYEQYF.

The V and J genes are TRBV9 and TRBJ2-1; TCRdb indicates TRBD2, and absent DNA this call remains unverified. There are 15 residues in the CDR3. In germline, CDR1 is SGDLS, CDR2 YYNGEE. The CDR3 is CASSVAGLAGFEQFF. Full variable domain (remainder filled in from reference TRBV9 and TRBJ2-1): DSGVTQTPKHLITATGQRVTLRCSPRSGDLSVYWYQQSLDQGLQFLIQYYNGEERAKGNILERFSAQQFPDLHSELNLSSLELGDSALYFCASSVAGLAGFEQFFGPGTRLTVL.

The chain combines TRBV5-6 with TRBJ1-1. The CDR3 runs 13 residues. Germline assignment: CDR1 SGHDT and CDR2 YYEEEE. The CDR3 protein is CASSATPGVEAFF.

The rearrangement links TRBV7-2 to TRBJ2-6; TCRdb reports TRBD1, a call that lacks DNA to check it against. Germline-derived CDR1 and CDR2 are SGHTA and FQGNSA. This CDR3 is built from 18 residues. CDR3 amino acids: CASSWGGGLSSGANVLTF.

The rearrangement joins TRBV29-1 to TRBJ2-7; checking the TCRdb D call of TRBD1 is not possible without DNA. The CDR3 extends over 11 amino acids. The germline CDR1 and CDR2 sequences are SQVTM and ANQGSEA. CDR3 sequence reads: CSVGGAYEQYF.

J is TRBJ1-1 and V is TRBV7-9; the TRBD1 assignment by TCRdb is unverifiable without DNA. Per the germline V gene, CDR1 is SEHNR and CDR2 is FQNEAQ (reference sequence). This CDR3 is built from 12 residues. This CDR3 reads CASTGEFTEAFF. Drawing the rest from reference TRBV7-9 and TRBJ1-1, the complete variable domain is DTGVSQNPRHKITKRGQNVTFRCDPISEHNRLYWYRQTLGQGPEFLTYFQNEAQLEKSRLLSDRFSAERPKGSFSTLEIQRTEQGDSAMYLCASTGEFTEAFFGQGTRLTVV.

The rearrangement uses TRBV27 and TRBJ2-2; TCRdb picks TRBD2, but there is no DNA to check that call. Per germline, CDR1 MNHEY and CDR2 SMNVEV (reference sequence). The CDR3 has 15 amino acids. CDR3 region: CASREGLAGTGELFF.

This sequence joins TRBV29-1 and TRBJ2-7; TCRdb's D call, TRBD1, is unchecked because there is no DNA. There are 14 residues in the CDR3. Per germline, CDR1 SQVTM and CDR2 ANQGSEA. CDR3 in amino acids: CSVEGGLRTYEQYF.

The chain carries TRBV7-9 and TRBJ1-1. Per germline, CDR1 SEHNR and CDR2 FQNEAQ (reference sequence). This CDR3 contains 11 residues. CDR3 protein: CASTSSTEAFF.

The chain employs TRBV3-1 and TRBJ2-3; TCRdb's D call, TRBD2, is unchecked because there is no DNA. Germline CDR1 reads LGHDT; CDR2 reads YNNKEL (reference sequence). The CDR3 loop spans 22 amino acids. CDR3 sequence reads: CASSPYIYLAEINPHTSDTQYF.

The chain couples TRBV19 to TRBJ2-3. Germline CDR1 LNHDA, CDR2 SQIVND (reference sequence). The length of the CDR3 is 15 residues. The CDR3 loop is CASSISGPWADTQYF. Combining the CDR3 with reference TRBV19 and TRBJ2-3 gives the whole variable domain DGGITQSPKYLFRKEGQNVTLSCEQNLNHDAMYWYRQDPGQGLRLIYYSQIVNDFQKGDIAEGYSVSREKKESFPLTVTSAQKNPTAFYLCASSISGPWADTQYFGPGTRLTVL.

The chain is built from TRBV6-5 and TRBJ2-6; with no DNA, the TCRdb D assignment of TRBD2 cannot be verified. The CDR3 loop spans 17 amino acids. Germline CDR1 reads MNHEY; CDR2 reads SVGAGI. The CDR3 region is CASTPGTFLSGANVLTF.

This chain connects TRBV2 to TRBJ2-5; without DNA, the TCRdb call of TRBD1 cannot be checked. The CDR3 has 14 residues. Germline V gives CDR1 SNHLY, CDR2 FYNNEI. The CDR3 is CASRSPRGLETQYF.

The V call is TRBV7-2, the J call TRBJ2-4; TCRdb calls TRBD1, which cannot be checked without DNA. CDR3 length: 14 residues. Looked up from germline, CDR1 is SGHTA and CDR2 is FQGNSA. This CDR3 is CASSLAGGKNIQYF.

The chain links TRBV7-9 to TRBJ2-7. Germline V gene data show CDR1 as SEHNR and CDR2 as FQNEAQ (reference sequence). This CDR3 contains 14 residues. The CDR3 is CASSTIGGSYEQYF.

The chain employs TRBV4-3 and TRBJ1-5; the TCRdb D gene call, TRBD1, has no DNA to confirm it. Germline V lookup: CDR1 LGHNA, CDR2 YSLEER. The CDR3 sequence is 15 residues long. The CDR3 sequence is CASSQDDRPFWPQHF.

The CDR3: CASSPWTSGYTDTQYF. The chain joins TRBV7-2 to TRBJ2-3; with no DNA, the TCRdb D assignment of TRBD2 cannot be verified. This CDR3 comprises 16 residues. Germline V gene data show CDR1 as SGHTA and CDR2 as FQGNSA.

This chain joins TRBV29-1 and TRBJ2-1; TCRdb's D call, TRBD1, is unchecked because there is no DNA. CDR1 and CDR2 (germline): SQVTM, ANQGSEA. CDR3 length: 12 amino acids. The CDR3 region is CSVEGQYNEQFF.

This rearrangement joins TRBV24-1 to TRBJ2-5; without DNA, the TCRdb call of TRBD1 cannot be checked. CDR3 length: 15 residues. Germline values: CDR1 KGHDR, CDR2 SFDVKD. The CDR3 loop is CATSLRQGRQETQYF.

This chain uses TRBV28 with TRBJ2-1; TCRdb lists TRBD2, though no DNA is available to test this call. Germline V lookup: CDR1 MDHEN, CDR2 SYDVKM. The CDR3 length is 14 residues. CDR3 region: CASSTSGGDNEQFF.

This chain links TRBV6-2 or TRBV6-3 with TRBJ1-1. This CDR3 comprises 14 residues. Germline assignment: CDR1 MNHEY and CDR2 SVGEGT. The CDR3 is CASSYETSNTEAFF.

The chain carries TRBV4-3 and TRBJ1-1. Germline assignment: CDR1 LGHNA and CDR2 YSLEER. The CDR3 has 14 residues. This chain's CDR3 is CASSFSVGNTEAFF.

V is TRBV28 and J is TRBJ2-1; the D call from TCRdb, TRBD1, cannot be confirmed without DNA. CDR1 and CDR2 from the germline V gene are MDHEN and SYDVKM. This CDR3 comprises 14 residues. Here the CDR3 reads CASRPGQTHNEQFF.

The rearrangement uses TRBV10-3 and TRBJ2-1. This CDR3 is built from 13 residues. CDR1 ENHRY and CDR2 SYGVKD come from the germline V gene. The CDR3 loop is CAISEDPNNEQFF.

The chain combines TRBV19 with TRBJ1-1. The germline V gene has CDR1 LNHDA and CDR2 SQIVND (reference sequence). CDR3 length: 13 amino acids. CDR3 region: CASERGMNTEAFF.

The chain is built from TRBV12-5 and TRBJ1-5. The CDR3 spans 15 residues. The germline V gene has CDR1 LGHNT and CDR2 FRNRAP. The CDR3 spells CASGLFNVGNQPQHF.

This chain links TRBV7-9 with TRBJ2-3; TCRdb calls TRBD1, which cannot be checked without DNA. This CDR3 comprises 17 residues. CDR1 and CDR2 from the germline V gene are SEHNR and FQNEAQ (reference sequence). The CDR3 sequence: CASCCRWTTDGADTQYF.

V usage is TRBV7-9 and J usage is TRBJ2-1; TCRdb gives TRBD2 as the D gene, but with no DNA this cannot be confirmed. Germline-derived CDR1 and CDR2 are SEHNR and FQNEAQ (reference sequence). This CDR3 is built from 16 residues. The chain's CDR3 is CASSTIPAGYYNEQFF.